This TCR beta chain stems from a study of control samples from healthy donors and cancer patients. Sequenced by immunoSEQ multiplex PCR; TCRdb stores in-frame clones only, minus some. The sample lists some 170,000 clones; roughly 94% were seen once. The CDR3 consists of 13 residues. V was cut by 3 bases and J by 12 bases, with 15 bases left in between. Germline V gene sequence: CDR1 LNHDA, CDR2 SQIVND (reference sequence). Specimen: PBMCs. J is TRBJ1-5 and V is TRBV19; D is ambiguous. The sequence was obtained from a man aged 60 to 69 with colorectal cancer. CDR3 loop: CASSIDFISFQHF. CDR3 bases: TGTGCCAGTAGTATCGATTTCATCAGCTTCCAGCATTTT.